This T cell receptor (beta chain) is from a study of lymphopenia after photon versus proton radiotherapy. Study results and caveats: Post-nadir diversity loss with photons came from oligoclonal expansion, particularly CD8+ Temra cells. Relative stability marked proton patients; photon patients lost diversity and naive cells. Authors raise, but do not show, better survival with proton therapy. Larger post-nadir TCR diversity loss correlated inversely with survival in deceased patients.

Germline-derived CDR1 and CDR2 are MDHEN and SYDVKM. Trimming removed 4 bases from V and 5 bases from J, with 17 bases in between. This CDR3 has 15 amino acids. The data were produced by immunoSEQ multiplex PCR, yet TCRdb's version contains in-frame clones alone and is incomplete. This table has 25,000 to 40,000 clones, about 80% appearing once. As for this clone: As yet, its antigen is unknown.

This clonotype originated in a woman aged 70-85 years with pancreatic cancer. J is TRBJ1-2 and V is TRBV28, with D possibly matching TRBD1 (5 bases). This specimen was peripheral blood, taken from a patient treated with proton-based radiotherapy. CDR3 in DNA: TGTGCCAGCAGTTCCTCGGGACTTTTCGAATATGGCTACACCTTC. Residues: CASSSSGLFEYGYTF.